This T cell receptor (beta chain) was retrieved from a study of T cell responses to AZD1222 COVID-19 vaccine. A remark on this clone: Its matching antigen is unknown.

The data were produced by immunoSEQ multiplex PCR, yet TCRdb's version contains in-frame clones alone and is incomplete. The sample lists approximately 120,000 clones, around 93% occurring once. Study-wide results and caveats: Clonal diversity may have been underestimated, and the donors were mostly white British, with more females than males. Repertoires in all cases were sampled only once the peak T cell response had passed. The study found vaccine-associated CD4 TCRs spanning spike, dominant at 160-218 and 743-854. Only a handful of AZD1222 recipients, several in all, had baseline seropositivity.

The TCR was taken from an adult in good health. The sample was peripheral blood, taken on day 0 of AZD1222 vaccination.

The CDR3 region is CASSLKTGINYGYTF. The CDR3, as DNA: TGTGCCAGCAGTCTAAAAACAGGAATCAACTATGGCTACACCTTC. V and J are TRBV27 and TRBJ1-2; possibly TRBD1 for D (5 bases). Germline V gene lookup returns CDR1 MNHEY and CDR2 SMNVEV (reference sequence). CDR3 length: 15 residues. Between the trimmed V and J ends, which lost 5 bases and 2 bases, there was a span of 15 bases.